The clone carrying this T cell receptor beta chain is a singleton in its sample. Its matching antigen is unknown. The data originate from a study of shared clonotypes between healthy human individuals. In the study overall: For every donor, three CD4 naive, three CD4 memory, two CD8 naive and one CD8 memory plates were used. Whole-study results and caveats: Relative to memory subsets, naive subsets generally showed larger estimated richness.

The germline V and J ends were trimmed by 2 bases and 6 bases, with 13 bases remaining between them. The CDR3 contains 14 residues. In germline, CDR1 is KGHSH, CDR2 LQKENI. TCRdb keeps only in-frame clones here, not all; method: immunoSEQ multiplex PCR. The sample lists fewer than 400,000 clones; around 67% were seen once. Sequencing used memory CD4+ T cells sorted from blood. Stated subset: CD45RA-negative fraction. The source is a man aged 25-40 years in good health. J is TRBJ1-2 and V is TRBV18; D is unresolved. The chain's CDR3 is CASSPGVGGNGYTF. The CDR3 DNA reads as TGTGCCAGCTCACCAGGAGTGGGCGGAAATGGCTACACCTTC.